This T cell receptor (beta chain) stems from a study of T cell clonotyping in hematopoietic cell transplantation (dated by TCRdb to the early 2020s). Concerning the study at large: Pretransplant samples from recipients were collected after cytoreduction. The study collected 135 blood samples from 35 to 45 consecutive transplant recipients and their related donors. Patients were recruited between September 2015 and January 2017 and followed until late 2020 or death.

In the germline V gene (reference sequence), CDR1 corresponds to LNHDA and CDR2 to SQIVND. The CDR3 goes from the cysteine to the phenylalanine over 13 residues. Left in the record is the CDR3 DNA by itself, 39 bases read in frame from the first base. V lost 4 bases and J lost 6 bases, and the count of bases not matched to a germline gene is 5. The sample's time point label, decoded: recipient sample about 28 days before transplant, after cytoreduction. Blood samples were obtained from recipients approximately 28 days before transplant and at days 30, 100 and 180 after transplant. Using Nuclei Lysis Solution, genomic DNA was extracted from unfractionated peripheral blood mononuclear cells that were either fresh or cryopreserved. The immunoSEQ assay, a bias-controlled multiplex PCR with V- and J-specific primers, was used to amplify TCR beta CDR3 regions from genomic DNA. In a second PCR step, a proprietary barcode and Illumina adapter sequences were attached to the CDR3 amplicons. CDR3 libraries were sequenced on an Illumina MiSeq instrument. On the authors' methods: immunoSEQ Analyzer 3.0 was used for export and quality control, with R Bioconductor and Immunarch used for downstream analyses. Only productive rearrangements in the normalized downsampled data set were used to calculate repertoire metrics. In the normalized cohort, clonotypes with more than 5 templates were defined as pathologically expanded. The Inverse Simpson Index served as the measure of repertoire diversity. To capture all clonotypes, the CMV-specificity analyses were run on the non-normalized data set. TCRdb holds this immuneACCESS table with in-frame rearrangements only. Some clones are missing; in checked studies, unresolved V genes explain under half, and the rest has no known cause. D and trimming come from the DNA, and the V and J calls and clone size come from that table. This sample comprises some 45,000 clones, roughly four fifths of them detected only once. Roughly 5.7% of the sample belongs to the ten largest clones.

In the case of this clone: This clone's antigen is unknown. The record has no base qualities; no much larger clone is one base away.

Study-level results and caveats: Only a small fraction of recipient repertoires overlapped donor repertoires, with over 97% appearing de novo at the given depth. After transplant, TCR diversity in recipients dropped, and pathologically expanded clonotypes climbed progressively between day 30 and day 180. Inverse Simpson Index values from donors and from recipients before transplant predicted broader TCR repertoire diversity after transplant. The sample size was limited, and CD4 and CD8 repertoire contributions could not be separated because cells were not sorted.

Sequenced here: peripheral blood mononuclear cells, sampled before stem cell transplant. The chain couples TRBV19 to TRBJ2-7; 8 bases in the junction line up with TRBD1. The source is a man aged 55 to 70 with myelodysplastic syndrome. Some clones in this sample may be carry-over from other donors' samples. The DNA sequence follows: TGTGCCAGTAGTAAGGACAGGGCAACCGAGCAGTACTTC. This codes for CASSKDRATEQYF.